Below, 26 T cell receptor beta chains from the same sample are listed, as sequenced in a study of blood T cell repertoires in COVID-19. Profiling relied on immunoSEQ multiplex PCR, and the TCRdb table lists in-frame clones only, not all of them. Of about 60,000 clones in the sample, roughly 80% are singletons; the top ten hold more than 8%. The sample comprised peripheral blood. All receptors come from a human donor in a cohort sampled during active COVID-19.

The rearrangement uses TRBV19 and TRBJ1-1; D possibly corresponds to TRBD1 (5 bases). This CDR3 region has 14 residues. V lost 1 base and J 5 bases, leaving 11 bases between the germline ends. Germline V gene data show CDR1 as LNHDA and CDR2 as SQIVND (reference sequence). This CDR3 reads CASSIVQGGTEAFF. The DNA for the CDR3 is TGTGCCAGTAGTATAGTCCAGGGAGGTACTGAAGCTTTCTTT.

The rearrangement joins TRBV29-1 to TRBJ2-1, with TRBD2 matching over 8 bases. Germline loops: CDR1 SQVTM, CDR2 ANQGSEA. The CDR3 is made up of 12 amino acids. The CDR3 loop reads CQGTSSYNEQFF. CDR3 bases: TGCCAAGGGACTAGCTCCTACAATGAGCAGTTCTTC.

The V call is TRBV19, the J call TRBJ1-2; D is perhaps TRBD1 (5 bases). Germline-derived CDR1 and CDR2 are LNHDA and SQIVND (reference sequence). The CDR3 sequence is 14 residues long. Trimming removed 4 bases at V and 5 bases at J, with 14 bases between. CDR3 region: CASSSPYRQYGYTF. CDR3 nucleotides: TGTGCCAGTAGTAGTCCGTACAGACAGTATGGCTACACCTTC.

The CDR3 DNA reads TGTGCCAGCAGTTTATCCTTACAGGGAAAGCAGCCCCAGCATTTT. This translates into CASSLSLQGKQPQHF. The chain joins TRBV28 to TRBJ1-5; a weak D match, TRBD1 (6 bases). Germline V lookup: CDR1 MDHEN, CDR2 SYDVKM. The V end lost 1 base, the J end lost 7 bases, and 14 bases lay between the germline ends. This CDR3 spans 15 amino acids. Drawing the rest from reference TRBV28 and TRBJ1-5, the complete variable domain is DVKVTQSSRYLVKRTGEKVFLECVQDMDHENMFWYRQDPGLGLRLIYFSYDVKMKEKGDIPEGYSVSREKKERFSLILESASTNQTSMYLCASSLSLQGKQPQHFGDGTRLSIL.

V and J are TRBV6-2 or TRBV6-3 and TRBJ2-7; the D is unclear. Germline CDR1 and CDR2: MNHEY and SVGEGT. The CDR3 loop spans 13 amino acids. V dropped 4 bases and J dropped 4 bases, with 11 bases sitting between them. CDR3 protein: CASSWRLTYEQYF. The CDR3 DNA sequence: TGTGCCAGCAGTTGGCGACTGACGTACGAGCAGTACTTC.

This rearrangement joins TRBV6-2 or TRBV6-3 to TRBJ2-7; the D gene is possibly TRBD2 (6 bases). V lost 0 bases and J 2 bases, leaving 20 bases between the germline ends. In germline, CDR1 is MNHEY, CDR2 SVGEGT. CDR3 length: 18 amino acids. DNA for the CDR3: TGTGCCAGCAGTTACTCAGTCGCGGGACGTCCCCAAACCTACGAGCAGTACTTC. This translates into CASSYSVAGRPQTYEQYF.

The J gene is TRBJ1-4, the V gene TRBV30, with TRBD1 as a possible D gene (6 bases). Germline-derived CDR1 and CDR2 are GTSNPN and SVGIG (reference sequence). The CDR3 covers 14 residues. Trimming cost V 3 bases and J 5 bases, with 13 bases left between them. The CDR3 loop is CAWSPGTINEKLFF. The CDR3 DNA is TGTGCCTGGAGCCCCGGGACAATAAATGAAAAACTGTTTTTT.

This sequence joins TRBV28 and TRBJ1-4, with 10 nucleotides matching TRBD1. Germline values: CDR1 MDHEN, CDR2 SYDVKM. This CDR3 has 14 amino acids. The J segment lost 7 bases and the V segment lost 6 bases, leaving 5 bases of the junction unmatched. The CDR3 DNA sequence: TGTGCCAGCAGCAGTGACAGGGGGCTTGAAAAACTGTTTTTT. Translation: CASSSDRGLEKLFF.

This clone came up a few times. The CDR3 DNA is TGTGCCAGCAGTTTAACAGGGAACTATGGCTACACCTTC. Translated, it gives CASSLTGNYGYTF. The chain combines TRBV28 with TRBJ1-2; a possible D gene is TRBD1 (6 bases). The CDR3 consists of 13 residues. Trimming removed 2 bases at V and 2 bases at J, with 6 bases between. Germline V gene data show CDR1 as MDHEN and CDR2 as SYDVKM.

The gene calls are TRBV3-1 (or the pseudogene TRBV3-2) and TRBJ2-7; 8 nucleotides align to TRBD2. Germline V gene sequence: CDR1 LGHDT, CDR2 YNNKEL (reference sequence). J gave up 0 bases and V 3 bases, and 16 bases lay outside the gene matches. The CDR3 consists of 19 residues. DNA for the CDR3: TGTGCCAGCAGCCAGGAACAAAGCGGGAGTAGGTACCCCTCCTACGAGCAGTACTTC. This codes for CASSQEQSGSRYPSYEQYF.

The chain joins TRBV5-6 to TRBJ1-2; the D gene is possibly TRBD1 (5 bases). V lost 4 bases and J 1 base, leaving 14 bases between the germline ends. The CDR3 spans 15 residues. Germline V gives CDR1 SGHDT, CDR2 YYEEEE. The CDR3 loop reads CASSLRGEGNYGYTF. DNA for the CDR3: TGTGCCAGCAGCCTCCGGGGGGAGGGTAACTATGGCTACACCTTC.

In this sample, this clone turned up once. CDR3 sequence: CASSYQPQGAEQYF. The DNA of the CDR3 is TGTGCCAGCAGTTACCAACCACAGGGGGCCGAGCAGTACTTC. The chain employs TRBV6-5 and TRBJ2-7; 9 nucleotides match TRBD1. V gave up 2 bases and J gave up 6 bases; unmatched junction bases: 5. Germline loops: CDR1 MNHEY, CDR2 SVGAGI. The CDR3 totals 14 residues.

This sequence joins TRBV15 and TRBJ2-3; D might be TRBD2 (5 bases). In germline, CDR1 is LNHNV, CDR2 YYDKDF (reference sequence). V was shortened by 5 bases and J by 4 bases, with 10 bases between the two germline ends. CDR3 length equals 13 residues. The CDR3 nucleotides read TGTGCCACCAGCGGGGTGAGGGCAGATACGCAGTATTTT. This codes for CATSGVRADTQYF.

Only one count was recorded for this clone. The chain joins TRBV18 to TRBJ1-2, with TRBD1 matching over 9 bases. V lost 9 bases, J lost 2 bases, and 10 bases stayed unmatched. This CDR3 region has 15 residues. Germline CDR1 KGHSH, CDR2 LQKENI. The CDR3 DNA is TGTGCCAGTCACAGGGGGCGTTCTGAAAACTATGGCTACACCTTC. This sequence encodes CASHRGRSENYGYTF.

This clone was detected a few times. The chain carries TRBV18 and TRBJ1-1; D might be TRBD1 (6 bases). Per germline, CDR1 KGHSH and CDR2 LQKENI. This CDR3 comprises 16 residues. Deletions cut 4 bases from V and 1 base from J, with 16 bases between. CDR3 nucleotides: TGTGCCAGCTCACGAGTTGGGCGGGGGGCGAACACTGAAGCTTTCTTT. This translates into CASSRVGRGANTEAFF. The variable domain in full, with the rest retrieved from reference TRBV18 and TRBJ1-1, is NAGVMQNPRHLVRRRGQEARLRCSPMKGHSHVYWYRQLPEEGLKFMVYLQKENIIDESGMPKERFSAEFPKEGPSILRIQQVVRGDSAAYFCASSRVGRGANTEAFFGQGTRLTVV.

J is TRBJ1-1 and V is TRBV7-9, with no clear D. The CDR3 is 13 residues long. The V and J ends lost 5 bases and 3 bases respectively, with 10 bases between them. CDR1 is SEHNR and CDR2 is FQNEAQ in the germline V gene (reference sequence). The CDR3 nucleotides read TGTGCCAGCAGCGCTCAGAGGGACACTGAAGCTTTCTTT. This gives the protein CASSAQRDTEAFF. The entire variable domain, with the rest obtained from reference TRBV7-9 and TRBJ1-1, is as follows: DTGVSQNPRHKITKRGQNVTFRCDPISEHNRLYWYRQTLGQGPEFLTYFQNEAQLEKSRLLSDRFSAERPKGSFSTLEIQRTEQGDSAMYLCASSAQRDTEAFFGQGTRLTVV.

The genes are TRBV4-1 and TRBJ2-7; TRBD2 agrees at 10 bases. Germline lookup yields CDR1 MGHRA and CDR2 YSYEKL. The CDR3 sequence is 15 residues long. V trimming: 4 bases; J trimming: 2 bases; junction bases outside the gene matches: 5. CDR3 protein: CASSPGTSAAYEQYF. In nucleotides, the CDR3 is TGCGCCAGCAGCCCCGGGACTAGCGCCGCCTACGAGCAGTACTTC.

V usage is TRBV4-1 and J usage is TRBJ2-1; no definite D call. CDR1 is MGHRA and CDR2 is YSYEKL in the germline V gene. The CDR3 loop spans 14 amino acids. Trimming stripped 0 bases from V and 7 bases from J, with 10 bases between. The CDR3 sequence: CASSQEGTRNEQFF. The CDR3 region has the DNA TGCGCCAGCAGCCAAGAGGGCACCCGAAATGAGCAGTTCTTC.

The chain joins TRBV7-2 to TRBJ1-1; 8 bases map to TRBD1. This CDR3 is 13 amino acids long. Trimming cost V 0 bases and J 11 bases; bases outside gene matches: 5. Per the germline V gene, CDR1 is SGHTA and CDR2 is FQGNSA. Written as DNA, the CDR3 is TGTGCCAGCAGCTTAGCGGAGAGACAGGGGGCTTTCTTT. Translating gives CASSLAERQGAFF.

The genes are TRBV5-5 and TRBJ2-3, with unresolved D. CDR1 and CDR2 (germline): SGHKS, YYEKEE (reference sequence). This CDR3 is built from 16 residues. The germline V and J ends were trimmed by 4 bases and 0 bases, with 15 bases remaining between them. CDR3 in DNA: TGTGCCAGCAGCCCCTTCTTCGCGGTGAGCACAGATACGCAGTATTTT. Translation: CASSPFFAVSTDTQYF.

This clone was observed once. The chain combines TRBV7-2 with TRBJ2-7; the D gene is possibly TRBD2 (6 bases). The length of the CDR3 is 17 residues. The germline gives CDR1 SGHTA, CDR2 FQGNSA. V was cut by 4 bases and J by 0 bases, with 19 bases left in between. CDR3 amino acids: CASSSSGGFVSSYEQYF. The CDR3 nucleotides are TGTGCCAGCAGCTCCTCTGGGGGGTTTGTCAGCTCCTACGAGCAGTACTTC. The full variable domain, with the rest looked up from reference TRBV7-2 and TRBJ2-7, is GAGVSQSPSNKVTEKGKDVELRCDPISGHTALYWYRQSLGQGLEFLIYFQGNSAPDKSGLPSDRFSAERTGGSVSTLTIQRTQQEDSAVYLCASSSSGGFVSSYEQYFGPGTRLTVT.

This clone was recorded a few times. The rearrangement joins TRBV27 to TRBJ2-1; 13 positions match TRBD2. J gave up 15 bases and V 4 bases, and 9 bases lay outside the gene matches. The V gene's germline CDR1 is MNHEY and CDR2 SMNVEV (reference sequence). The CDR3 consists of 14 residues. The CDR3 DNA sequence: TGTGCCAGCAGTTCCCGGACTAGCGGGAGTAATTGGTTCTTC. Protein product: CASSSRTSGSNWFF.

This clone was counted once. The CDR3 DNA reads TGTGCCAGCAGCCCCTTCACCCCAAGGGGGGGGGTAGGCTACGAGCAGTACTTC. Translation: CASSPFTPRGGVGYEQYF. J is TRBJ2-7 and V is TRBV14; D is perhaps TRBD2 (7 bases). Per germline, CDR1 SGHDN and CDR2 FVKESK. Trimming stripped 4 bases from V and 3 bases from J, with 25 bases between. The CDR3 totals 18 residues.

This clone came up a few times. The CDR3 DNA reads TGTGCCAGCAGATGGACCGGGAAGGGCTCCGGGGAGCTGTTTTTT. Encoded protein: CASRWTGKGSGELFF. The J gene is TRBJ2-2, the V gene TRBV5-6, with a weak D call TRBD2 (5 bases). The V gene's germline CDR1 is SGHDT and CDR2 YYEEEE. This CDR3 is built from 15 residues. Trimming removed 5 bases at V and 6 bases at J, with 17 bases between.

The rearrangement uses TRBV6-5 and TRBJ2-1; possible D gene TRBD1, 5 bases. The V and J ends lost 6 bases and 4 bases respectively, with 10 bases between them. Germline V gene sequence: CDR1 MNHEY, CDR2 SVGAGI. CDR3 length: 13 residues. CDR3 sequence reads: CASSAGLYNEQFF. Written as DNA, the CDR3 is TGTGCCAGCAGCGCAGGGTTATACAATGAGCAGTTCTTC.

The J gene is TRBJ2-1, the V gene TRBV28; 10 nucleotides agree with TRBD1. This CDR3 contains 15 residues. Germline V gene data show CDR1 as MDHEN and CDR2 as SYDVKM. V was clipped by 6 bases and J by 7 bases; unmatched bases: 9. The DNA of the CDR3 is TGTGCCAGCAGCCGTGCCGGGACAGGGGTAAATGAGCAGTTCTTC. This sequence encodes CASSRAGTGVNEQFF.